A single sample gave rise to the 19 T cell receptor beta chains below, sequenced in a study of response to subunit inactivated influenza vaccine (dated by TCRdb to between 2018 and 2020). The method behind the library was RT-PCR. Sequencing relied on an Illumina HiSeq 2500. Clones were called with MiXCR by TCRdb after fastp trimmed the public reads at Q25, and only in-frame beta chains were retained. Here each entry gathers all rows of one CDR3 protein and keeps the most common genes and DNA. In all, the sample holds approximately 500,000 distinct CDR3 sequences, and roughly 15% of those were seen once. The leading ten clones occupy roughly 10% of the sample. Specimen: PBMCs from blood, collected about 12 days after vaccination. The receptor set was obtained from a man between 45 and 60 years old who received an inactivated influenza vaccine. Donor details come from another sample of the same person, matched by shared clones.

The rearrangement links TRBV4-3 to TRBJ2-1, with D unresolved. The CDR3 totals 18 residues. With 0 bases removed from V and 2 bases from J, the gap between germline ends came to 17 bases. Germline CDR1 is LGHNA and CDR2 is YSLEER. CDR3 residues: CASSQDDRALNPYNEQFF. The CDR3 nucleotides are TGCGCCAGCAGCCAAGATGACCGGGCCTTGAATCCCTACAATGAGCAGTTCTTC.

This clonotype was found a few times. V is TRBV24-1 and J is TRBJ2-6; D is uncertain. The CDR3 is 17 residues long. Germline loops: CDR1 KGHDR, CDR2 SFDVKD. Trimming stripped 6 bases from V and 1 base from J, with 15 bases between. The chain's CDR3 is CATSRSRSESGANVLTF. In nucleotides, the CDR3 is TGTGCCACCAGTCGAAGTCGTTCGGAGTCTGGGGCCAACGTCCTGACTTTC.

The V gene is TRBV5-4, the J gene TRBJ2-7; D ambiguous. Germline lookup yields CDR1 SGHNT and CDR2 YYREEE (reference sequence). The V end was cut by 0 bases, the J end by 1 base, with 8 bases between. The CDR3 runs 14 residues. The CDR3 sequence is CASSLGRFSYEQYF. The CDR3 DNA is TGTGCCAGCAGCTTGGGTAGGTTTTCCTACGAGCAGTACTTC.

The chain links TRBV5-1 to TRBJ2-4; TRBD1 might be the D (6 bases). Germline V lookup: CDR1 SGHRS, CDR2 YFSETQ. The V gene lost 0 bases and the J gene lost 9 bases, with 10 bases spanning the gap. CDR3 length: 13 amino acids. For the CDR3, the DNA is TGCGCCAGCAGCTTGGCAGGGGAAGGCATTCAGTACTTC. Translating gives CASSLAGEGIQYF.

This chain links TRBV11-2 with TRBJ2-3, with D possibly TRBD2 on 5 matching bases. This CDR3 is built from 15 residues. The germline gives CDR1 SGHAT, CDR2 FQNNGV. Trimming cost V 4 bases and J 0 bases, with 11 bases left between them. CDR3 loop: CASSWGWTSTDTQYF. As DNA, the CDR3 is TGTGCCAGCAGCTGGGGTTGGACTAGCACAGATACGCAGTATTTT.

About this clonotype: Relative to the germline gene, one junction end is altered; a read error may explain this. The rearrangement links TRBV4-1 to TRBJ1-2; 7 nucleotides align to TRBD1. The CDR3 contains 15 residues. The germline gives CDR1 MGHRA, CDR2 YSYEKL. CDR3 DNA sequence: TGCGCCAGCTCTGAAACAGGGGAGGCTAAGTATGGCTACACCTTC. It specifies CASSETGEAKYGYTF.

This clonotype was detected ten times or more. This chain uses TRBV4-2 with TRBJ2-3, with unresolved D. Germline V gene sequence: CDR1 LGHNA, CDR2 YNFKEQ. Trimming shortened V by 0 bases and J by 0 bases, and 16 bases separated the two germline ends. This CDR3 is built from 18 residues. The CDR3 bases are TGTGCCAGCAGCCAAGATCTCACACGGGCCCAAAGCACAGATACGCAGTATTTT. Amino acid sequence: CASSQDLTRAQSTDTQYF.

Only a few counts were recorded for this clonotype. The V gene is TRBV20-1, the J gene TRBJ1-1; D gene unclear. V lost 8 bases and J 5 bases, leaving 18 bases between the germline ends. CDR1 is DFQATT and CDR2 is SNEGSKA in the germline V gene (reference sequence). The CDR3 spans 13 residues. CDR3 sequence (DNA): TGCAGTCCCCCGGGTTTATCTTTAACTGAAGCTTTCTTT. This gives the protein CSPPGLSLTEAFF.

V and J are TRBV6-2 or TRBV6-3 and TRBJ2-3; no definite D call. Trimming cost V 2 bases and J 6 bases, with 12 bases left between them. CDR1 and CDR2 (germline): MNHEY, SVGEGT. The CDR3 has 14 residues. The CDR3 coding sequence is TGTGCCAGCAGTTACACTGCATACCGGGATACGCAGTATTTT. This gives the protein CASSYTAYRDTQYF.

This clonotype has only a few counts. The chain has TRBV7-9 and TRBJ1-3; D is undetermined. Germline assignment: CDR1 SEHNR and CDR2 FQNEAQ (reference sequence). The V end was cut by 6 bases, the J end by 0 bases, with 9 bases between. The CDR3 length is 14 residues. CDR3 residues: CASSFISSGNTIYF. DNA for the CDR3: TGTGCCAGCAGTTTCATCAGCTCTGGAAACACCATATATTTT.

This clonotype was detected many times. The chain has TRBV5-1 and TRBJ2-2; D is possibly TRBD1 or TRBD2 (5 bases each). CDR1 and CDR2 from the germline V gene are SGHRS and YFSETQ. The CDR3 is made up of 16 amino acids. V lost 4 bases to trimming and J lost 2 bases, with 15 bases between them. CDR3 region: CASSPRDRANTGELFF. CDR3 bases: TGCGCCAGCAGCCCGAGGGACCGAGCAAACACCGGGGAGCTGTTTTTT. Variable domain in full (rest from reference TRBV5-1 and TRBJ2-2): KAGVTQTPRYLIKTRGQQVTLSCSPISGHRSVSWYQQTPGQGLQFLFEYFSETQRNKGNFPGRFSGRQFSNSRSEMNVSTLELGDSALYLCASSPRDRANTGELFFGEGSRLTVL.

This clonotype showed up just a few times. The chain couples TRBV7-8 to TRBJ1-2; no clear D. The CDR3 has 14 amino acids. Looked up from germline, CDR1 is SGHVS and CDR2 is FQNEAQ. V was pared by 5 bases and J by 5 bases, with 15 bases between. CDR3 in DNA: TGTGCCAGCAGCCCAGTCGGGGATTCGTATGGCTACACCTTC. Translating gives CASSPVGDSYGYTF.

This chain joins TRBV4-1 and TRBJ2-5, with 7 bases identical to TRBD1. The CDR3 extends over 14 amino acids. CDR1 and CDR2 from the germline V gene are MGHRA and YSYEKL. Trimming cost V 4 bases and J 2 bases; bases outside gene matches: 4. The CDR3 DNA reads TGCGCCAGCAGCCGGGAGACAGGGCAAGAGACCCAGTACTTC. This sequence encodes CASSRETGQETQYF.

Note on this clonotype: One end of the junction does not line up with germline, which may come from a read error. The chain carries TRBV10-2 and TRBJ2-7; weak D call: TRBD2 (6 bases). CDR3 length equals 13 residues. The germline V gene encodes CDR1 WSHSY and CDR2 SAAADI. CDR3 sequence: CASSEGRSFEQYF. CDR3 nucleotide sequence: TGCGCCAGCAGTGAAGGGAGGTCCTTCGAGCAGTACTTC.

This clonotype showed up just a few times. The chain uses TRBV5-1 and TRBJ2-1; TRBD1 matches 10 bases. The germline V gene encodes CDR1 SGHRS and CDR2 YFSETQ. There are 15 residues in the CDR3. J lost 7 bases, V lost 2 bases, and 6 bases had no gene match. The CDR3 spells CASSFRQGAGNEQFF. In nucleotides, the CDR3 is TGCGCCAGCAGCTTCAGACAGGGGGCAGGGAATGAGCAGTTCTTC. Complete variable domain (other parts from reference TRBV5-1 and TRBJ2-1): KAGVTQTPRYLIKTRGQQVTLSCSPISGHRSVSWYQQTPGQGLQFLFEYFSETQRNKGNFPGRFSGRQFSNSRSEMNVSTLELGDSALYLCASSFRQGAGNEQFFGPGTRLTVL.

This chain links TRBV7-2 with TRBJ2-3; no clear D gene. The V end lost 5 bases, the J end lost 1 base, and 16 bases lay between the germline ends. CDR1 and CDR2 (germline): SGHTA, FQGNSA. The CDR3 is 16 residues long. CDR3 nucleotides: TGTGCCAGCAGCCTAGACAAACATAGCCGCACAGATACGCAGTATTTT. Its translation: CASSLDKHSRTDTQYF.

This clonotype has a handful of counts. The chain couples TRBV7-3 to TRBJ2-2, with 9 bases that match TRBD1. Germline CDR1 SGHTA, CDR2 FQGTGA. The trim removed 5 bases at V and 5 bases at J, leaving 6 bases unmatched. This CDR3 comprises 15 residues. CDR3 loop: CASSTTGGGTGELFF. CDR3 sequence (DNA): TGTGCCAGCAGCACGACAGGGGGGGGAACCGGGGAGCTGTTTTTT.

V is TRBV12-3 or TRBV12-4 and J is TRBJ2-3; tentative D call: TRBD1 (5 bases). This CDR3 has 17 residues. Between the trimmed V and J ends, which lost 5 bases and 0 bases, there was a span of 18 bases. The chain's CDR3 is CASSPRRAGRSTDTQYF. The CDR3, as DNA: TGTGCCAGCAGTCCCCGAAGGGCAGGGCGCAGCACAGATACGCAGTATTTT.

This clonotype turned up a few times. The chain is built from TRBV6-2 or TRBV6-3 and TRBJ1-5; D is unclear. The CDR3 contains 13 residues. V lost 2 bases to trimming and J lost 7 bases, with 9 bases between them. Germline CDR1 reads MNHEY; CDR2 reads SVGEGT. The CDR3 sequence: CASSYAGLQPQHF. The CDR3 DNA is TGTGCCAGCAGTTACGCGGGTTTACAGCCCCAGCATTTT.